This TCR beta chain originates from a study of T-cell memory formation after mild COVID-19. One entry per CDR3 protein, called by TCRdb with MiXCR from the 5' RACE reads. In the table there are fewer than 450,000 distinct CDR3 sequences, roughly 24% of which are singletons. V lost 7 bases, J lost 2 bases, and 11 bases stayed unmatched. This CDR3 is built from 15 residues. Germline loops: CDR1 SGHTS, CDR2 YDEGEE. The gene calls are TRBV5-8 and TRBJ1-1, with 7 bases that match TRBD1. This sequence originates from an adult woman who had mild COVID-19 (a few samples of this study predate the infection). Cell type and time point are not known. Sequencing was done on a sample of PBMCs or a T cell subset sorted from them (not recorded which). The CDR3 loop is CASGITGQQNTEAFF. The CDR3 nucleotides are TGTGCCAGCGGTATTACGGGACAGCAAAACACTGAAGCTTTCTTT. Using reference TRBV5-8 and TRBJ1-1 for the parts outside the CDR3, the full variable domain is EAGVTQSPTHLIKTRGQQATLRCSPISGHTSVYWYQQALGLGLQFLLWYDEGEERNRGNFPPRFSGRQFPNYSSELNVNALELEDSALYLCASGITGQQNTEAFFGQGTRLTVV.